The clone carrying this TCR beta chain showed up just once. Its antigen is not identified. This specimen comes from a study of OX40 agonist ivuxolimab in advanced cancers. Study in general: Enrolled patients in dose escalation had cancers that were hepatocellular carcinoma, melanoma, renal cell or head and neck cancer. Patients were under 90% male with ages about 23 to 80, mean 60.

TCRdb's table, derived via immunoSEQ multiplex PCR, lists solely in-frame clones and lacks some. The data show 60,000 to 75,000 clones, 70% to 90% seen once. V was cut by 1 base and J by 11 bases, with 14 bases left in between. Germline CDR1 and CDR2: SGHVS and FQNEAQ. This CDR3 spans 13 amino acids. Study-wide results and caveats: Among the lowest peripheral clonal expansion occurred in 0.1-3.0 mg/kg partial responders. Researchers report that CD8+ T cells had, on average, more expanded clones than CD4+.

V gene TRBV7-8 combines with J gene TRBJ1-1, with D unclear. Specimen: CD4+ or CD8+ T cells sorted from blood, collected in a trial of the OX40 agonist ivuxolimab. The source is an adult with an advanced solid tumor such as melanoma, head and neck, liver or kidney cancer. The CDR3 coding sequence is TGTGCCAGCAGCTTAGGAGGGAGCGGGTTGGCTTTCTTT. It translates to CASSLGGSGLAFF.